The present entry profiles one T cell receptor (beta chain) with its context. The CDR3 is 13 amino acids. V lost 8 bases to trimming and J lost 3 bases; unmatched junction nucleotides: 5. From germline, CDR1 is LNHDA and CDR2 SQIVND (reference sequence). The sample is drawn from a study of cytomegalovirus exposure and HLA in healthy donors. PCR employed 60 Vbeta and 13 Jbeta primers. Data came from immunoSEQ multiplex PCR; TCRdb stores just in-frame clones and leaves some out. The sample records nearly 95,000 clones, roughly 73% being singletons. The rearrangement links TRBV19 to TRBJ2-7; 9 nucleotides line up with TRBD1. Source material: PBMCs. This receptor was taken from a woman aged 40 to 50 in good health and CMV-seronegative. CDR3 sequence: CASGTGPLYEQYF. The CDR3 coding sequence is TGTGCCAGTGGGACAGGGCCCCTCTACGAGCAGTACTTC.